These 8 T cell receptor beta chains originate from one sample sequenced in a study of blood T cells in healthy people across ages. It was with a sample-barcoded 5' primer and a J-beta primer mix that a second PCR of roughly 7 to 12 cycles was run. TCRdb reprocessed the 5' RACE reads with MiXCR, giving one entry per CDR3 protein. This sample has over 600,000 distinct CDR3 sequences; around two fifths occur once, and the top ten carry about 32%. The sample taken for sequencing was blood. These receptors all come from a man aged 80 or over in good health.

A few counts support this clonotype. The chain has TRBV20-1 and TRBJ2-7, with D maybe TRBD2 (6 bases). The CDR3 is 14 amino acids. V was trimmed by 3 bases and J by 6 bases, leaving 18 bases between them. Germline V CDR1 and CDR2: DFQATT, SNEGSKA (reference sequence). The CDR3: CSASIGGTLGEQYF. Here the CDR3 DNA reads TGCAGTGCTAGCATTGGGGGGACCCTAGGCGAGCAGTACTTC.

On this clonotype: At one of its ends the junction is not consistent with the germline gene, which may arise from a read error. The rearrangement uses TRBV3-1 and TRBJ2-6; D possibly matches TRBD1 or TRBD2 (5 bases each). Looked up from germline, CDR1 is LGHDT and CDR2 is YNNKEL (reference sequence). The CDR3 is made up of 17 amino acids. CDR3 protein: CASSHPGRVSGAYVLTF. The DNA for the CDR3 is TGTGCCAGCAGCCACCCCGGGCGGGTCTCTGGGGCCTACGTCCTGACTTTC.

The genes are TRBV29-1 and TRBJ1-2; D gene ambiguous. V lost 2 bases, J lost 6 bases, and 10 bases lay in between. Germline CDR1 is SQVTM and CDR2 is ANQGSEA. This CDR3 region has 12 residues. CDR3 amino acids: CSVERVGDGYTF. CDR3 sequence (DNA): TGCAGCGTTGAAAGGGTTGGTGATGGCTACACCTTC.

This chain uses TRBV15 with TRBJ2-3; 7 bases map to TRBD1. Germline V gives CDR1 LNHNV, CDR2 YYDKDF (reference sequence). The junction had 14 bases not matched to a gene; V was cut back by 4 bases and J by 4 bases. This CDR3 region has 17 residues. The CDR3 reads CATSKTRQGMGPDTQYF. The CDR3 DNA is TGTGCCACCAGCAAAACCAGACAGGGAATGGGTCCAGATACGCAGTATTTT.

CDR3 loop: CASSLASRAGGLEQYF. DNA for the CDR3: TGTGCCAGCAGCTTAGCTTCCAGAGCGGGGGGGCTCGAGCAGTACTTC. The chain couples TRBV7-2 to TRBJ2-5; 10 bases fit TRBD2. Matching the DNA end better, TRBJ2-7 makes the J call doubtful. Germline CDR1 reads SGHTA; CDR2 reads FQGNSA. The CDR3 contains 16 residues.

Concerning this clonotype itself: One junction end disagrees with the germline gene, perhaps due to a read error. The chain links TRBV13 to TRBJ1-3; D ambiguous. The CDR3 covers 13 residues. The germline CDR1 and CDR2 sequences are PRHDT and FYEKMQ (reference sequence). CDR3 sequence (DNA): TGTGCCAGCACCCGCGGTCTTGGAAACGCCATATATTTT. This sequence encodes CASTRGLGNAIYF.

This clonotype occurred many times. The chain combines TRBV3-1 with TRBJ1-2; no firm D call. Germline V gene sequence: CDR1 LGHDT, CDR2 YNNKEL (reference sequence). The CDR3 has 12 residues. V lost 1 base and J 1 base, leaving 1 base between the germline ends. The CDR3, as DNA: TGTGCCAGCAGCCAAGTTAACTATGGCTACACCTTC. It encodes CASSQVNYGYTF.

This clonotype was seen at least ten times. The chain combines TRBV4-2 with TRBJ2-1; 15 bases fit TRBD2. The CDR3 is 16 amino acids. V dropped 3 bases and J dropped 8; count of bases not matched to a gene: 5. CDR1 is LGHNA, CDR2 YNFKEQ, per germline. CDR3 residues: CASSQRTSGGADEQFF. The CDR3 coding sequence is TGTGCCAGCAGCCAGAGGACTAGCGGGGGGGCCGATGAGCAGTTCTTC.